This TCR beta chain is from a study of neurological immune-mediated disorders. Study-level results: HTLV-1-associated myelopathy displayed the greatest TCR clonal expansion, and multiple sclerosis exhibited the smallest, lower than that of healthy controls. Expanded clones shared no identical CDR3 amino acid sequences across subjects, which suggested private TCR-beta repertoires in all groups.

Trimming removed 4 bases at V and 2 bases at J, with 16 bases between. This CDR3 has 16 amino acids. Germline loops: CDR1 SGHTA, CDR2 FQGNSA. 5'RACE employing 10-nucleotide random UMIs yielded the cDNA. TCRdb processed the 5' RACE reads anew with MiXCR; each CDR3 protein has one entry. The sample yields tens of thousands of distinct CDR3 sequences, roughly 3.9% seen once. This clonotype was observed many times. Antigen specificity is unknown. This receptor was identified in a young man with multiple sclerosis. The rearrangement links TRBV7-2 to TRBJ2-3; D may be TRBD2 (6 bases). The source material was PBMCs. The CDR3 loop reads CASSSYVGGNTDTQYF. CDR3 coding DNA: TGTGCCAGCAGCTCCTACGTGGGGGGTAACACAGATACGCAGTATTTT.